These T cell receptor beta chains were read from a single sample in a study of a mutant IDH1 vaccine in newly diagnosed glioma. These TCRs are of unknown antigen specificity. Assay: immunoSEQ multiplex PCR; the TCRdb copy retains only in-frame clones and omits some. This sample carries roughly 74,000 clones, around 85% of them seen once, and the ten largest clones take 2.2%. The sample was PBMCs, taken from a glioma patient whose treatment included an IDH1 peptide vaccine. The receptors were sampled from a man aged 25 to 40 with glioma. Some clones in this sample may be carry-over from other donors' samples. Both conserved end residues are part of each CDR3. Each record gives: clone size, V gene, J gene, D gene, CDR3 DNA, CDR3 protein. D genes are given only for firm matches. Size is omitted from some rows. Given values are once, few, many or a class for expanded clones.

clone_size: NA; v_call: TRBV11-2; j_call: TRBJ1-1; d_call: TRBD1; cdr3_nt: TGTGCCAGCAGCTTTAGGACAGGGTTGAACACTGAAGCTTTCTTT; cdr3_aa: CASSFRTGLNTEAFF
clone_size: NA; v_call: TRBV28; j_call: TRBJ2-6; d_call: TRBD2; cdr3_nt: TGTGCCAGCAGTTTATGGCGGGGGGGATCCGGGGCCAACGTCCTGACTTTC; cdr3_aa: CASSLWRGGSGANVLTF
clone_size: NA; v_call: TRBV28; j_call: TRBJ1-2; d_call: NA; cdr3_nt: TGTGCCAGCAGTTCGCCGGGCCCGAAAGGCTACACCTTC; cdr3_aa: CASSSPGPKGYTF
clone_size: NA; v_call: TRBV4-1; j_call: TRBJ2-5; d_call: NA; cdr3_nt: TGCGCCAGCAGCCAAGACCCACAAGAGACCCAGTACTTC; cdr3_aa: CASSQDPQETQYF
clone_size: NA; v_call: TRBV28; j_call: TRBJ2-1; d_call: NA; cdr3_nt: TGTGCCAGCAGTAACCTAGAGGTGGTGTATGAGTTCTTC; cdr3_aa: CASSNLEVVYEFF
clone_size: NA; v_call: TRBV6-6; j_call: TRBJ2-3; d_call: NA; cdr3_nt: TGTGCCAGCGGCAAAGGTTTTACAGATACGCAGTATTTT; cdr3_aa: CASGKGFTDTQYF
clone_size: NA; v_call: TRBV10-1; j_call: TRBJ2-7; d_call: NA; cdr3_nt: TGCGCCAGCAGTGACAGGGTGGAGGGGGAGCAGTACTTC; cdr3_aa: CASSDRVEGEQYF
clone_size: NA; v_call: TRBV11-2; j_call: TRBJ2-1; d_call: TRBD1; cdr3_nt: TGTGCCAGCAGCCCGGGACAGGGAAGAGACAATGAGCAGTTCTTC; cdr3_aa: CASSPGQGRDNEQFF
clone_size: NA; v_call: TRBV7-8; j_call: TRBJ1-2; d_call: TRBD1; cdr3_nt: TGTGCCAGCAGCTTAGCATTAGGACAGGGGGCGCGGGGCTATGGCTACACCTTC; cdr3_aa: CASSLALGQGARGYGYTF
clone_size: NA; v_call: TRBV7-2; j_call: TRBJ1-2; d_call: NA; cdr3_nt: TGTGCCAGCAGCCTTCCCGTTGGGGGGTACTATGGCTACACCTTC; cdr3_aa: CASSLPVGGYYGYTF
clone_size: NA; v_call: TRBV5-1; j_call: TRBJ2-1; d_call: NA; cdr3_nt: TGCGCCAGCAGCTTACAAGATAAGACTTACAATGAGCAGTTCTTC; cdr3_aa: CASSLQDKTYNEQFF
clone_size: NA; v_call: TRBV9; j_call: TRBJ2-1; d_call: TRBD2; cdr3_nt: TGTGCCAGCAGCTCGCGGGGGGAGGAATGGTATGAGCAGTTCTTC; cdr3_aa: CASSSRGEEWYEQFF
clone_size: NA; v_call: TRBV6-6; j_call: TRBJ1-6; d_call: NA; cdr3_nt: TGTGCCAGCAGCCAGGACAGTTATAATTCACCCCTCCACTTT; cdr3_aa: CASSQDSYNSPLHF
clone_size: NA; v_call: TRBV11-2; j_call: TRBJ1-2; d_call: NA; cdr3_nt: TGTGCCAGCAGCTCACCAAAGTGGGGCCCAGGATTCCTCTTC; cdr3_aa: CASSSPKWGPGFLF
clone_size: NA; v_call: TRBV6-5; j_call: TRBJ1-2; d_call: NA; cdr3_nt: TGTGCCAGCAGCCGGGACCTCAACTATGGCTACACCTTC; cdr3_aa: CASSRDLNYGYTF
clone_size: NA; v_call: TRBV5-1; j_call: TRBJ2-3; d_call: NA; cdr3_nt: TGCGCCAGCAATTTCGGGGCTAGTGGTCCGGGGGATACGCAGTATTTT; cdr3_aa: CASNFGASGPGDTQYF
clone_size: NA; v_call: TRBV27; j_call: TRBJ1-2; d_call: TRBD1; cdr3_nt: TGTGCCAGCAGCGCGGACAGGGGGTGGGGCTACACCTTC; cdr3_aa: CASSADRGWGYTF
clone_size: NA; v_call: TRBV5-5; j_call: TRBJ1-2; d_call: NA; cdr3_nt: TGTGCCAGCAGCTTTAGTAGTATCCAGGGCAGAGGCTATGGCTACACCTTC; cdr3_aa: CASSFSSIQGRGYGYTF
clone_size: NA; v_call: TRBV28; j_call: TRBJ1-1; d_call: NA; cdr3_nt: TGTGCCAGCAGAGTCCAAAACACTGAAGCTTTCTTT; cdr3_aa: CASRVQNTEAFF
clone_size: NA; v_call: TRBV11-2; j_call: TRBJ2-7; d_call: TRBD1; cdr3_nt: TGTGCCAGCAGCTCCTTGACAGGGGTGGGGGAGCAGTACTTC; cdr3_aa: CASSSLTGVGEQYF
clone_size: NA; v_call: TRBV7-9; j_call: TRBJ2-3; d_call: TRBD2; cdr3_nt: TGTGCCAGCAGCTTAGCACGGACTAGCGGGACGACAGATACGCAGTATTTT; cdr3_aa: CASSLARTSGTTDTQYF
clone_size: NA; v_call: TRBV28; j_call: TRBJ1-3; d_call: NA; cdr3_nt: TGTGCCAGCAGTTTAAGTCTGGCCCAGGCTGGAAACACCATATATTTT; cdr3_aa: CASSLSLAQAGNTIYF
clone_size: NA; v_call: TRBV7-3; j_call: TRBJ1-2; d_call: NA; cdr3_nt: TGTGCCAGCAGCCGTCTAACGGGCTATGGCTACACCTTC; cdr3_aa: CASSRLTGYGYTF
clone_size: once; v_call: TRBV2; j_call: TRBJ2-3; d_call: NA; cdr3_nt: TGTGCCAGCAGTGCCCAACTAGTGGGGGTTGGAGATACGCAGTATTTT; cdr3_aa: CASSAQLVGVGDTQYF
clone_size: few; v_call: TRBV4-1; j_call: TRBJ1-1; d_call: NA; cdr3_nt: TGCGCCAGCAGCCAAGATTGGGGGAACACTGAAGCTTTCTTT; cdr3_aa: CASSQDWGNTEAFF
clone_size: NA; v_call: TRBV9; j_call: TRBJ2-5; d_call: TRBD2; cdr3_nt: TGTGCCAGCAGCGCCCTCCCCCGGTCTAGCGGGAGAGAGACCCAGTACTTC; cdr3_aa: CASSALPRSSGRETQYF
clone_size: NA; v_call: TRBV9; j_call: TRBJ1-1; d_call: NA; cdr3_nt: TGTGCCAGCAGCGTATTTGATTACCCGAACACTGAAGCTTTCTTT; cdr3_aa: CASSVFDYPNTEAFF
clone_size: few; v_call: TRBV6-1; j_call: TRBJ1-2; d_call: NA; cdr3_nt: TGTGCCAGCAGTGAAGGATCCCTCCGTTGGGGGAGTTCCTATGGCTACACCTTC; cdr3_aa: CASSEGSLRWGSSYGYTF
clone_size: once; v_call: TRBV20-1; j_call: TRBJ1-1; d_call: NA; cdr3_nt: TGCAGTGCTAGTACGGAGGAAGCTTTCTTT; cdr3_aa: CSASTEEAFF
clone_size: NA; v_call: TRBV11-2; j_call: TRBJ2-2; d_call: TRBD1; cdr3_nt: TGTGCCAGCAGCCTGTTTGATTGGACAGGGGGCAATCGGAGCGGGGAGCTGTTTTTT; cdr3_aa: CASSLFDWTGGNRSGELFF
clone_size: NA; v_call: TRBV6-1; j_call: TRBJ1-4; d_call: TRBD1; cdr3_nt: TGTGCCAGCAGTGAAGCCGGGACAGGGTTAAAACTGTTTTTT; cdr3_aa: CASSEAGTGLKLFF
clone_size: NA; v_call: TRBV7-9; j_call: TRBJ2-7; d_call: NA; cdr3_nt: TGTGCCAGCAGCTTAGTGTCCGGGAACGAGCAGTACTTC; cdr3_aa: CASSLVSGNEQYF
clone_size: NA; v_call: TRBV15; j_call: TRBJ2-7; d_call: TRBD2; cdr3_nt: TGTGCCACCAGCAGCGGGACTAGCGGCTCCTACGAGCAGTACTTC; cdr3_aa: CATSSGTSGSYEQYF
clone_size: NA; v_call: TRBV5-1; j_call: TRBJ2-7; d_call: TRBD1; cdr3_nt: TGCGCCAGCAGCTTGAACGACAGGGTTTCCCCTAACGAGCAGTACTTC; cdr3_aa: CASSLNDRVSPNEQYF
clone_size: NA; v_call: TRBV27; j_call: TRBJ2-7; d_call: TRBD2; cdr3_nt: TGTGCCAGCAGAAGGTGGGGGGAGGGCTCCTACGAGCAGTACTTC; cdr3_aa: CASRRWGEGSYEQYF
clone_size: NA; v_call: TRBV7-3; j_call: TRBJ2-1; d_call: NA; cdr3_nt: TGTGCCAGCAGCTCCACAGGAGCTTACAATGAGCAGTTCTTC; cdr3_aa: CASSSTGAYNEQFF
clone_size: NA; v_call: TRBV5-8; j_call: TRBJ1-6; d_call: NA; cdr3_nt: TGTGCCAGCAGCCGCCCGAATTCACCCCTCCACTTT; cdr3_aa: CASSRPNSPLHF
clone_size: NA; v_call: TRBV6-1; j_call: TRBJ2-7; d_call: TRBD2; cdr3_nt: TGTGCCAGCAGTGTAAGGCGGGAGTCGTACGAGCAGTACTTC; cdr3_aa: CASSVRRESYEQYF
clone_size: NA; v_call: TRBV4-2; j_call: TRBJ2-3; d_call: NA; cdr3_nt: TGTGCCAGCAGCCAAGATACCGAGGGATTGACAGATACGCAGTATTTT; cdr3_aa: CASSQDTEGLTDTQYF
clone_size: NA; v_call: TRBV5-1; j_call: TRBJ2-3; d_call: NA; cdr3_nt: TGCGCCAGCAGCTGGGGGGTTGGTAGCGCGAACACAGATACGCAGTATTTT; cdr3_aa: CASSWGVGSANTDTQYF
clone_size: NA; v_call: TRBV6-5; j_call: TRBJ1-1; d_call: NA; cdr3_nt: TGTGCCAGCAGTGCCGGACGGGGAGAAGCTTTCTTT; cdr3_aa: CASSAGRGEAFF
clone_size: NA; v_call: TRBV4-1; j_call: TRBJ2-7; d_call: TRBD2; cdr3_nt: TGCGCCAGCAGCCAGGGAGCGGGGTTTTTCTACGAGCAGTACTTC; cdr3_aa: CASSQGAGFFYEQYF
clone_size: NA; v_call: TRBV2; j_call: TRBJ2-5; d_call: NA; cdr3_nt: TGTGCCAGCAGTCGGGCTAGCCAAGAGACCCAGTACTTC; cdr3_aa: CASSRASQETQYF
clone_size: NA; v_call: TRBV27; j_call: TRBJ2-1; d_call: NA; cdr3_nt: TGTGCCAGCACGGATAGCGGCAATGAGCAGTTCTTC; cdr3_aa: CASTDSGNEQFF
clone_size: once; v_call: TRBV10-3; j_call: TRBJ1-2; d_call: NA; cdr3_nt: TGTGCCATCAGTGAGTTGCGGGACGGCTACACCTTC; cdr3_aa: CAISELRDGYTF
clone_size: NA; v_call: TRBV5-1; j_call: TRBJ2-7; d_call: NA; cdr3_nt: TGCGCCAGCAGCCAGGGGGGACTTCGCCACGAGCAGTACTTC; cdr3_aa: CASSQGGLRHEQYF
clone_size: once; v_call: TRBV29-1; j_call: TRBJ2-1; d_call: TRBD2; cdr3_nt: TGCAGCGTTGAAGGACTAGCGGAGCCCTACCTCTACAATGAGCAGTTCTTC; cdr3_aa: CSVEGLAEPYLYNEQFF